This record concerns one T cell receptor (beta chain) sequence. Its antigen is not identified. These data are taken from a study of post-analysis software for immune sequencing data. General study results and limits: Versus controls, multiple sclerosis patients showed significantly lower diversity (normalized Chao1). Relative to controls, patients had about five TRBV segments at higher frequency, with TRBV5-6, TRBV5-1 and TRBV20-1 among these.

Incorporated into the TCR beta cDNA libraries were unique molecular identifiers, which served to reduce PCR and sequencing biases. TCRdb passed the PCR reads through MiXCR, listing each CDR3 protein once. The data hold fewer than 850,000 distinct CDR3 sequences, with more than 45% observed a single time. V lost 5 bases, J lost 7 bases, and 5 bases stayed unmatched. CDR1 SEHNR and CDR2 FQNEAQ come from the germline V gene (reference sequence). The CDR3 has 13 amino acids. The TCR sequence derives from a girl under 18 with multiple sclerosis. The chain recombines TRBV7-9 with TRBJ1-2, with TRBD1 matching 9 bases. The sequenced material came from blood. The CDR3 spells CASSGTGKPGYTF. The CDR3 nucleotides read TGTGCCAGCAGCGGGACAGGGAAGCCTGGCTACACCTTC.